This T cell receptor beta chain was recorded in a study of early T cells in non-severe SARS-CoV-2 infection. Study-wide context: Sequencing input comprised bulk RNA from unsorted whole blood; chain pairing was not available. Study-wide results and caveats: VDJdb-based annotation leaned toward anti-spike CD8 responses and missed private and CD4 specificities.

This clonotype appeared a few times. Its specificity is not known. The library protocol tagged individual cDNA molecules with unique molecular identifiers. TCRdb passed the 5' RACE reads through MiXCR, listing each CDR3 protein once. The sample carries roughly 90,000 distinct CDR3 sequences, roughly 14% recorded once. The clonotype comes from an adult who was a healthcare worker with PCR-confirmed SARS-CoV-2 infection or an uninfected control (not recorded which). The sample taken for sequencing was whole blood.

The CDR3 nucleotides are TGTGCCACCAGCCAGGGACAGGTGTATTGGGGGGCAGATACGCAGTATTTT. Translated, it gives CATSQGQVYWGADTQYF. The chain employs TRBV24-1 and TRBJ2-3; TRBD1 matches at 8 bases. Trimming cost V 7 bases and J 4 bases; bases outside gene matches: 15. CDR1 is KGHDR, CDR2 SFDVKD, per germline. The CDR3 contains 17 residues.